Each of the 8 T cell receptor beta chains below was sequenced from the same sample in a study of cytomegalovirus exposure and HLA in healthy donors. The study ran its PCR with 60 Vbeta and 13 Jbeta primers. Sequencing used immunoSEQ multiplex PCR; TCRdb keeps in-frame clones, though not all of them. The table includes over 150,000 clones, roughly 80% detected once. The specimen sequenced was PBMCs. The source is a male donor in good health and CMV-seropositive.

The rearrangement uses TRBV9 and TRBJ1-4; D perhaps matches TRBD1 (5 bases). Germline V gene lookup returns CDR1 SGDLS and CDR2 YYNGEE. The CDR3 runs 15 residues. V lost 4 bases to trimming and J lost 5 bases, with 15 bases between them. The CDR3 sequence: CASSPGRGTNEKLFF. The CDR3 DNA follows: TGTGCCAGCAGCCCGGGTCGCGGGACGAATGAAAAACTGTTTTTT.

V gene TRBV4-1 combines with J gene TRBJ1-1, with 9 bases identical to TRBD1. V shed 3 bases, J shed 0 bases, and the junction held 8 bases outside the gene matches. This CDR3 comprises 17 residues. The germline gives CDR1 MGHRA, CDR2 YSYEKL. CDR3 bases: TGCGCCAGCAGCCACCATCACAGGGGGCGGATGAACACTGAAGCTTTCTTT. Its translation is CASSHHHRGRMNTEAFF.

This clone was recorded a few times. The chain couples TRBV7-9 to TRBJ2-1, with TRBD1 matching over 9 bases. The CDR3 length is 14 residues. The trim removed 3 bases at V and 4 bases at J, leaving 1 base unmatched. In germline, CDR1 is SEHNR, CDR2 FQNEAQ (reference sequence). CDR3 protein: CASSFGTGYNEQFF. The CDR3, as DNA: TGTGCCAGCAGCTTTGGGACAGGGTACAATGAGCAGTTCTTC.

The rearrangement links TRBV27 to TRBJ2-1, with D tentatively TRBD2 (6 bases). Trimming cost V 1 base and J 1 base, with 11 bases left between them. Germline CDR1 and CDR2: MNHEY and SMNVEV (reference sequence). The CDR3 is 16 amino acids. CDR3 sequence reads: CASSLFGGVSYNEQFF. In nucleotides, the CDR3 is TGTGCCAGCAGTTTATTCGGCGGGGTTTCCTACAATGAGCAGTTCTTC.

This CDR3 is CASSSAWGGKEAGELFF. In nucleotides, the CDR3 is TGTGCCAGCAGCTCGGCCTGGGGAGGGAAGGAGGCCGGGGAGCTGTTTTTT. The chain has TRBV11-3 and TRBJ2-2; 7 nucleotides agree with TRBD2. V gave up 4 bases and J gave up 6 bases; unmatched junction bases: 14. The germline gives CDR1 SGHNT, CDR2 YENEEA. The CDR3 contains 17 residues.

The chain links TRBV5-1 to TRBJ2-1, with 8 bases lining up with TRBD1. This CDR3 has 15 amino acids. Germline V lookup: CDR1 SGHRS, CDR2 YFSETQ. The ends lost 2 bases at V and 1 base at J; junction bases unmatched: 2. In nucleotides, the CDR3 is TGCGCCAGCAGCTTAACAGGGGGGTCCTACAATGAGCAGTTCTTC. Its translation: CASSLTGGSYNEQFF.

The rearrangement uses TRBV27 and TRBJ2-1; TRBD2 agrees at 7 bases. V lost 8 bases and J lost 0; bases outside the gene matches: 10. The CDR3 consists of 16 residues. CDR1 is MNHEY, CDR2 SMNVEV, per germline (reference sequence). CDR3 in DNA: TGTGCCAGCCAATCCGGAGCGGGGATCTCCTACAATGAGCAGTTCTTC. It specifies CASQSGAGISYNEQFF.

The rearrangement uses TRBV5-1 and TRBJ2-5; D perhaps matches TRBD2 (6 bases). V lost 6 bases and J lost 1, with 16 bases in between. This CDR3 is built from 15 residues. Germline V gives CDR1 SGHRS, CDR2 YFSETQ. This CDR3 reads CASTRSSGVQETQYF. The DNA for the CDR3 is TGCGCCAGCACCAGGAGTAGCGGAGTCCAAGAGACCCAGTACTTC. The variable domain in full, with the rest retrieved from reference TRBV5-1 and TRBJ2-5, is KAGVTQTPRYLIKTRGQQVTLSCSPISGHRSVSWYQQTPGQGLQFLFEYFSETQRNKGNFPGRFSGRQFSNSRSEMNVSTLELGDSALYLCASTRSSGVQETQYFGPGTRLLVL.